This entry lists 29 T cell receptor beta chains sequenced from one sample in a study of beta chain features in type 1 diabetes. Study outcomes and limitations: For Type 1 diabetes patients, all four CD4+ subsets carried TCRB CDR3s that were moderately but significantly shorter.

Expressed TCRB transcripts were sequenced after all isolated RNA was converted to cDNA. Assay used: immunoSEQ multiplex PCR; TCRdb lists only in-frame clones, some missing. The sample has about 150,000 clones; less than 10% are singletons. Which antigens these TCRs recognize remains unknown. Source material: central memory CD4+ T cells from blood. The origin of the receptors is a man between 18 and 29 years old with type 1 diabetes.

This clone was seen a handful of times. The chain combines TRBV7-9 with TRBJ2-3; 8 bases are a match to TRBD2. CDR3 length equals 16 residues. Germline V gene lookup returns CDR1 SEHNR and CDR2 FQNEAQ (reference sequence). After removal of 1 base from V and 2 bases from J, the junction contained 5 bases not matched to a gene. The CDR3 is CASSLDAGGNTDTQYF. The CDR3 nucleotides are TGTGCCAGCAGCTTAGATGCGGGGGGTAACACAGATACGCAGTATTTT.

Comment on this clone: Within the sample, other DNA sequences also encode this same CDR3. The chain carries TRBV28 and TRBJ2-1; 10 bases agree with TRBD2. Germline values: CDR1 MDHEN, CDR2 SYDVKM. The CDR3 is made up of 14 amino acids. J gave up 7 bases and V 5 bases, and 5 bases lay outside the gene matches. Here the CDR3 reads CASSLAGVGNEQFF. The CDR3 DNA follows: TGTGCCAGCAGTCTAGCGGGAGTGGGAAATGAGCAGTTCTTC.

V is TRBV7-9 and J is TRBJ2-1; 8 bases match TRBD2. Germline loops: CDR1 SEHNR, CDR2 FQNEAQ (reference sequence). CDR3 length: 13 residues. The V and J ends lost 5 bases and 15 bases, in that order; junction bases with no gene match: 12. The DNA for the CDR3 is TGTGCCAGCAGCCCCGGGAGGGACTTCGTAGGGTTCTTC. It is translated as CASSPGRDFVGFF.

This clone was observed a handful of times. The chain links TRBV15 to TRBJ1-2; no reliable D call. The V and J ends lost 0 bases and 1 base respectively, with 6 bases between them. This CDR3 has 14 amino acids. CDR1 is LNHNV and CDR2 is YYDKDF in the germline V gene (reference sequence). CDR3 in DNA: TGTGCCACCAGCAGAGAGGAGGGTAACTATGGCTACACCTTC. Its translation is CATSREEGNYGYTF.

The chain joins TRBV5-1 to TRBJ2-1, with 14 bases matching TRBD2. This CDR3 has 15 residues. V lost 3 bases, J lost 8 bases, and 4 bases stayed unmatched. Germline V lookup: CDR1 SGHRS, CDR2 YFSETQ. CDR3 in DNA: TGCGCCAGCAGCTCGGGACTAGCGGGAGCACATGAGCAGTTCTTC. It yields the protein CASSSGLAGAHEQFF.

V and J are TRBV11-2 and TRBJ2-7; D may be TRBD1 (6 bases). The CDR3 runs to 14 residues. The V end was cut by 7 bases, the J end by 2 bases, with 15 bases between. CDR1 and CDR2 (germline): SGHAT, FQNNGV. CDR3 in DNA: TGTGCCAGCACCCTACAAGGGGGAACCTACGAGCAGTACTTC. Translating it yields CASTLQGGTYEQYF.

This clone was seen ten or more times. An end of the junction does not agree with germline; a read error may underlie this. The chain couples TRBV7-9 to TRBJ2-3; D perhaps matches TRBD2 (6 bases). The CDR3 extends over 9 amino acids. Germline V gives CDR1 SEHNR, CDR2 FQNEAQ (reference sequence). As DNA, the CDR3 is TGTGCCAGCAGCTCCGGGACTTCCTTT. It translates to CASSSGTSF.

This clone has more than one count but fewer than ten. The chain recombines TRBV9 with TRBJ1-2; 9 bases agree with TRBD1. The junction had 7 bases not matched to a gene; V was cut back by 2 bases and J by 5 bases. The CDR3 has 15 residues. The germline V gene encodes CDR1 SGDLS and CDR2 YYNGEE. This CDR3 is CASSVSGTGRYGYTF. The DNA of the CDR3 is TGTGCCAGCAGCGTTTCCGGGACAGGGCGATATGGCTACACCTTC.

This clone was counted ten times or more. This chain uses TRBV25-1 with TRBJ2-7; 7 bases are a match to TRBD1. The V and J ends lost 7 bases and 1 base, in that order; junction bases with no gene match: 7. In germline, CDR1 is MGHDK, CDR2 SYGVNS. This CDR3 region has 14 residues. The CDR3 DNA reads TGTGCCAGCACCCCACAGGGGCTGTCCTACGAGCAGTACTTC. This sequence encodes CASTPQGLSYEQYF.

The V and J genes are TRBV5-6 and TRBJ2-1; 10 bases match TRBD2. The CDR3 contains 16 residues. Per germline, CDR1 SGHDT and CDR2 YYEEEE. The trim removed 2 bases at V and 4 bases at J, leaving 6 bases unmatched. CDR3 DNA: TGTGCCAGCAGCTTCGAAAGGACTAGCGGTTACAATGAGCAGTTCTTC. Its translation is CASSFERTSGYNEQFF.

This clone was detected a few times. This chain uses TRBV19 with TRBJ2-3; 10 bases are a match to TRBD1. The germline V gene has CDR1 LNHDA and CDR2 SQIVND (reference sequence). V trimming: 4 bases; J trimming: 1 base; junction bases outside the gene matches: 2. There are 15 residues in the CDR3. The CDR3 loop is CASSTGTGGTDTQYF. The CDR3 DNA sequence: TGTGCCAGTAGTACCGGGACAGGGGGCACAGATACGCAGTATTTT.

This clone was seen more than once but under ten times. This chain links TRBV6-1 with TRBJ2-7, with 8 bases aligning to TRBD1. This CDR3 contains 15 residues. CDR1 is MNHNS and CDR2 is SASEGT in the germline V gene. V shed 2 bases, J shed 4 bases, and the junction held 7 bases outside the gene matches. The CDR3 is CASSESGTGGYEQYF. CDR3 DNA sequence: TGTGCCAGCAGTGAATCCGGGACAGGAGGGTACGAGCAGTACTTC.

This chain uses TRBV4-3 with TRBJ2-1; D may be TRBD2 (5 bases). The CDR3 sequence is 15 residues long. The V and J ends lost 3 bases and 6 bases respectively, with 15 bases between them. Germline V gives CDR1 LGHNA, CDR2 YSLEER. The CDR3, as DNA: TGCGCCAGCAGCCATGGTATATTAAGCGGCAATGAGCAGTTCTTC. This translates into CASSHGILSGNEQFF.

The V gene is TRBV28, the J gene TRBJ2-5, with no clear D. CDR3 length: 11 amino acids. Germline V gene data show CDR1 as MDHEN and CDR2 as SYDVKM. Trimming removed 5 bases at V and 5 bases at J, with 6 bases between. The DNA of the CDR3 is TGTGCCAGCAGTACCAGGGAGACCCAGTACTTC. Its translation is CASSTRETQYF. Combining the CDR3 with reference TRBV28 and TRBJ2-5 gives the whole variable domain DVKVTQSSRYLVKRTGEKVFLECVQDMDHENMFWYRQDPGLGLRLIYFSYDVKMKEKGDIPEGYSVSREKKERFSLILESASTNQTSMYLCASSTRETQYFGPGTRLLVL.

The rearrangement joins TRBV9 to TRBJ2-3, with a possible D match to TRBD2 (6 bases). The V end lost 3 bases, the J end lost 4 bases, and 12 bases lay between the germline ends. In germline, CDR1 is SGDLS, CDR2 YYNGEE. The CDR3 totals 14 residues. The CDR3: CASSDMTSSDTQYF. DNA for the CDR3: TGTGCCAGCAGCGATATGACTAGTTCAGATACGCAGTATTTT. The full variable domain, its missing parts supplied by reference TRBV9 and TRBJ2-3, is DSGVTQTPKHLITATGQRVTLRCSPRSGDLSVYWYQQSLDQGLQFLIQYYNGEERAKGNILERFSAQQFPDLHSELNLSSLELGDSALYFCASSDMTSSDTQYFGPGTRLTVL.

The CDR3 DNA is TGTGCCAGCAGTCCTTTCGGGAGGGAGCAGTTCTTC. It codes for CASSPFGREQFF. The chain joins TRBV28 to TRBJ2-1, with TRBD2 matching over 7 bases. The CDR3 is made up of 12 amino acids. The germline gives CDR1 MDHEN, CDR2 SYDVKM. Trimming removed 5 bases from V and 10 bases from J; junction bases left unmatched: 5.

This clone appeared a few times. This sequence joins TRBV27 and TRBJ1-1, with 9 bases aligning to TRBD1. The CDR3 is made up of 13 amino acids. Germline assignment: CDR1 MNHEY and CDR2 SMNVEV (reference sequence). Unmatched junction bases numbered 10, after V lost 6 bases and J lost 11 bases. CDR3 coding DNA: TGTGCCAGCAGATTTACCGGGACAGGGCGGGCTTTCTTT. This sequence encodes CASRFTGTGRAFF.

The chain links TRBV6-5 to TRBJ1-1; weak D call: TRBD1 (5 bases). The CDR3 loop spans 15 amino acids. Germline V gene lookup returns CDR1 MNHEY and CDR2 SVGAGI. The V end was cut by 6 bases, the J end by 1 base, with 15 bases between. The chain's CDR3 is CASRTTATKNTEAFF. As DNA, the CDR3 is TGTGCCAGCAGAACGACAGCCACAAAGAACACTGAAGCTTTCTTT.

This clone has only a few counts. The CDR3 sequence: CASSLDPGRRYEQYF. Here the CDR3 DNA reads TGCGCCAGCAGCTTGGATCCCGGGAGAAGGTACGAGCAGTACTTC. The chain carries TRBV5-1 and TRBJ2-7; maybe TRBD2 (6 bases). Trimming took off 0 bases at V and 4 bases at J, with 14 bases between the two ends. From germline, CDR1 is SGHRS and CDR2 YFSETQ. The CDR3 has 15 amino acids. Full variable domain (outside the CDR3, taken from reference TRBV5-1 and TRBJ2-7): KAGVTQTPRYLIKTRGQQVTLSCSPISGHRSVSWYQQTPGQGLQFLFEYFSETQRNKGNFPGRFSGRQFSNSRSEMNVSTLELGDSALYLCASSLDPGRRYEQYFGPGTRLTVT.

This clone has more than one count but fewer than ten. V usage is TRBV11-2 and J usage is TRBJ1-6; maybe TRBD1 (6 bases). The CDR3 runs 15 residues. The germline V gene encodes CDR1 SGHAT and CDR2 FQNNGV. V shed 2 bases and J shed 6 bases, with 11 bases lying between them. CDR3 amino acids: CASSLRTEPNSPLHF. CDR3 coding DNA: TGTGCCAGCAGCTTAAGGACAGAACCTAATTCACCCCTCCACTTT.

This clone occurred a few times. The genes are TRBV29-1 and TRBJ1-5, with TRBD1 identical over 8 bases. Germline values: CDR1 SQVTM, CDR2 ANQGSEA. This CDR3 is 13 amino acids long. Unmatched junction bases numbered 5, after V lost 5 bases and J lost 5 bases. In DNA, the CDR3 is TGCAGCGTTAGGGGACAGGACGATCAGCCCCAGCATTTT. This gives the protein CSVRGQDDQPQHF.

The chain uses TRBV2 and TRBJ2-2; 9 positions match TRBD2. The CDR3 has 21 amino acids. CDR1 is SNHLY, CDR2 FYNNEI, per germline. V was clipped by 1 base and J by 1 base; unmatched bases: 16. CDR3 in DNA: TGTGCCAGCAGTGAAGAGCTAGCGGGGACTCCATCGAGATTGAACACCGGGGAGCTGTTTTTT. Amino acids: CASSEELAGTPSRLNTGELFF. The full variable domain, in which reference TRBV2 and TRBJ2-2 provide the parts outside the CDR3, is EPEVTQTPSHQVTQMGQEVILRCVPISNHLYFYWYRQILGQKVEFLVSFYNNEISEKSEIFDDQFSVERPDGSNFTLKIRSTKLEDSAMYFCASSEELAGTPSRLNTGELFFGEGSRLTVL.

J is TRBJ1-2 and V is TRBV20-1, with a tentative D call TRBD1 (6 bases). The V gene's germline CDR1 is DFQATT and CDR2 SNEGSKA (reference sequence). This CDR3 is built from 11 residues. V lost 6 bases and J 8 bases, leaving 13 bases between the germline ends. The CDR3 sequence is CSANQGIGYTF. The CDR3 nucleotides read TGCAGTGCAAACCAGGGGATAGGCTACACCTTC.

The CDR3 nucleotides read TGTGCCAGTAGTTACACAAAAGTAGCCAAAAACATTCAGTACTTC. Protein product: CASSYTKVAKNIQYF. This chain uses TRBV19 with TRBJ2-4; D call uncertain. The germline CDR1 and CDR2 sequences are LNHDA and SQIVND (reference sequence). Trimming stripped 5 bases from V and 0 bases from J, with 11 bases between. CDR3 length equals 15 residues.

This chain links TRBV6-6 with TRBJ2-1; 7 bases agree with TRBD2. CDR1 is MNHNY and CDR2 is SVGAGI in the germline V gene (reference sequence). With 6 bases clipped from V and 1 base from J, the junction kept 6 bases outside the gene matches. The length of the CDR3 is 15 residues. The CDR3 coding sequence is TGTGCCAGCAGAGAGACTAGCCTATCCTACAATGAGCAGTTCTTC. As protein: CASRETSLSYNEQFF.

The rearrangement joins TRBV10-2 to TRBJ2-3; D is perhaps TRBD2 (7 bases). CDR3 size: 14 residues. Trimming took off 6 bases at V and 0 bases at J, with 10 bases between the two ends. From germline, CDR1 is WSHSY and CDR2 SAAADI. This CDR3 is CASRGGLSTDTQYF. CDR3 DNA sequence: TGCGCCAGCAGGGGGGGGCTTAGCACAGATACGCAGTATTTT.

In this sample, this clone turned up a few times. The rearrangement uses TRBV11-2 and TRBJ2-7, with a tentative D call TRBD1 (6 bases). V shed 0 bases and J shed 7 bases, with 13 bases lying between them. Germline assignment: CDR1 SGHAT and CDR2 FQNNGV. This CDR3 region has 14 residues. The CDR3 protein is CASSLDFRGAEQYF. The CDR3 region has the DNA TGTGCCAGCAGCTTAGATTTCAGGGGCGCGGAGCAGTACTTC.

V is TRBV10-3 and J is TRBJ1-4, with 7 nucleotides matching TRBD1. The germline V gene has CDR1 ENHRY and CDR2 SYGVKD. J gave up 10 bases and V 4 bases, and 12 bases lay outside the gene matches. The length of the CDR3 is 15 residues. The CDR3 region is CAISAGTAQVGKLFF. CDR3 DNA: TGTGCCATCAGTGCGGGGACAGCCCAAGTGGGAAAACTGTTTTTT.

The chain has TRBV5-1 and TRBJ2-2, with a weak D call TRBD1 (6 bases). Germline values: CDR1 SGHRS, CDR2 YFSETQ. V was pared by 4 bases and J by 0 bases, with 13 bases between. The CDR3 consists of 16 residues. The CDR3 sequence: CASSTSGTTNTGELFF. The DNA for the CDR3 is TGCGCCAGCAGCACCTCCGGGACAACGAACACCGGGGAGCTGTTTTTT.